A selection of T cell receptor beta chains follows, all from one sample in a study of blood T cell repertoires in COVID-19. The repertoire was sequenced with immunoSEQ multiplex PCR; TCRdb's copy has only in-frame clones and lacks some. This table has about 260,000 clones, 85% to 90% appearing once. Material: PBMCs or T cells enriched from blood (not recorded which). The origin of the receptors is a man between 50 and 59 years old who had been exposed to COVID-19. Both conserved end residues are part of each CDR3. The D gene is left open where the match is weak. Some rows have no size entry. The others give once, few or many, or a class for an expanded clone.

TGTGCCAGCAGTGAAGACAGGGGGCGTTGGAATGGCTACACCTTC	CASSEDRGRWNGYTF	TRBV6-1	TRBJ1-2	-	TRBD1
TGTGCCAGCAGCTTTTCTAGGGGATCGATTATGAACATTCAGTACTTC	CASSFSRGSIMNIQYF	TRBV7-9	TRBJ2-4	-	-
TGTGCCAGCAGCTTACAGGGACAGGGGTGGGGAGAGACCCAGTACTTC	CASSLQGQGWGETQYF	TRBV7-3	TRBJ2-5	-	TRBD1
TGTGCCAGCAGTCCTCAACAGGGGATGAACACTGAAGCTTTCTTT	CASSPQQGMNTEAFF	TRBV7-9	TRBJ1-1	many	TRBD1
TGTGCCAGCAGCTTGGACGATGACAGTCAACACTATGGCTACACCTTC	CASSLDDDSQHYGYTF	TRBV21-1	TRBJ1-2	once	-
TGTGCCAGCAGCTTAGCACAGGGGGGCTCCTACAATGAGCAGTTCTTC	CASSLAQGGSYNEQFF	TRBV7-8	TRBJ2-1	once	TRBD1
TGTGCCAGCAGCCCACAGGGTTTTGGGGGCTACACCTTC	CASSPQGFGGYTF	TRBV7-6	TRBJ1-2	-	-
TGTGCCAGCAGTGACCAGACAGGAATGAGCAATCAGCCCCAGCATTTT	CASSDQTGMSNQPQHF	TRBV2	TRBJ1-5	-	-
TGCGCCAGCAGCGTACAGGGCACCGAGCAGTTCTTC	CASSVQGTEQFF	TRBV5-1	TRBJ2-1	-	-
TGTGCCAGCAGCCCAGGGACAGCTAGCACAGATACGCAGTATTTT	CASSPGTASTDTQYF	TRBV7-3	TRBJ2-3	-	TRBD1
TGTGCCAGTAGTTACAGGGGAGGAAATCAGCCCCAGCATTTT	CASSYRGGNQPQHF	TRBV19	TRBJ1-5	-	TRBD1